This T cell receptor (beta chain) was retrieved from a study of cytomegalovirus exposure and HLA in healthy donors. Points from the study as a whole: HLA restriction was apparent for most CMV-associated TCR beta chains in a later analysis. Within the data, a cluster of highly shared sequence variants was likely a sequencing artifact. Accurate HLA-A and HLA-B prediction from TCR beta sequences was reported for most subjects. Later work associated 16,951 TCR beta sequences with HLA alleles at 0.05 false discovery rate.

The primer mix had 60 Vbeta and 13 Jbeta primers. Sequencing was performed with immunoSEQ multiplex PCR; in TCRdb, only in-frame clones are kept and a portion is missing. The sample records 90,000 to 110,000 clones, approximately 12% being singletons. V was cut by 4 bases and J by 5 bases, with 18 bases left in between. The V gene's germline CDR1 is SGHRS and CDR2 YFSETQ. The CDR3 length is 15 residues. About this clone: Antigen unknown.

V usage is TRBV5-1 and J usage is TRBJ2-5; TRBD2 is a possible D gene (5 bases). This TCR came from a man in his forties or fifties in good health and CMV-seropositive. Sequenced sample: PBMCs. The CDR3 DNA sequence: TGCGCCAGCAGCCCCCTCCCCGGAGGTCAGGAGACCCAGTACTTC. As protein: CASSPLPGGQETQYF.